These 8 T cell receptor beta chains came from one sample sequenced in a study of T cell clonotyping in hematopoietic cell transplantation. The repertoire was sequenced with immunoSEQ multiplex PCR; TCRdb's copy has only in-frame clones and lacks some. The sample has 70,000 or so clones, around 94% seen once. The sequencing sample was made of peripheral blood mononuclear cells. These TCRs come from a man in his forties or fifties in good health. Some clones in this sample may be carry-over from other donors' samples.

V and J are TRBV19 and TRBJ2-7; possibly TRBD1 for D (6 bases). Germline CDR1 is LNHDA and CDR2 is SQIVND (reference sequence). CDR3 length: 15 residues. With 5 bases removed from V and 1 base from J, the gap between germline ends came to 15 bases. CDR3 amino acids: CASSVTGSGSYEQYF. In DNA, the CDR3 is TGTGCCAGTAGTGTCACAGGGTCTGGGTCCTACGAGCAGTACTTC.

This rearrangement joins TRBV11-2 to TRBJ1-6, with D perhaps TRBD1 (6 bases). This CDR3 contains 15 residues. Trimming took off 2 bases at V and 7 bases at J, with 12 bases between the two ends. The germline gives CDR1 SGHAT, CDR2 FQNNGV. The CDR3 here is CASSLSDGTNSPLHF. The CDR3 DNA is TGTGCCAGCAGCTTAAGCGACGGGACAAATTCACCCCTCCACTTT.

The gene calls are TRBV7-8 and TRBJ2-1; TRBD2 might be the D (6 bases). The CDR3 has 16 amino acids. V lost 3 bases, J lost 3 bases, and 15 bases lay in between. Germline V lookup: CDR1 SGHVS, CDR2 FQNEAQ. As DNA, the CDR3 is TGTGCCAGCAGCTTTTTCTCGGGACTTATCTACAATGAGCAGTTCTTC. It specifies CASSFFSGLIYNEQFF.

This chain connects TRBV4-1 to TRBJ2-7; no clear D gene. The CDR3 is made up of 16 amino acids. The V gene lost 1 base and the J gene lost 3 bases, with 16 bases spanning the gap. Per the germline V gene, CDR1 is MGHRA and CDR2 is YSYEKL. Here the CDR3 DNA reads TGCGCCAGCAGCCAAGTGGTAACACCAACAAACTACGAGCAGTACTTC. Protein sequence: CASSQVVTPTNYEQYF.

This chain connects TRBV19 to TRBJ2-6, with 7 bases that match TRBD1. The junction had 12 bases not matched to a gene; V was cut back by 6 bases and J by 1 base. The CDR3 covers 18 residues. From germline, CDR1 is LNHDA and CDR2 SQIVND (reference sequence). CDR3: CASRLQGPPASGANVLTF. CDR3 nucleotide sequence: TGTGCCAGTAGACTACAGGGGCCCCCCGCGTCTGGGGCCAACGTCCTGACTTTC.

This CDR3 reads CATWSGQGTDTQYF. CDR3 nucleotide sequence: TGTGCCACCTGGTCGGGACAGGGGACAGATACGCAGTATTTT. The chain joins TRBV19 to TRBJ2-3; 10 positions agree with TRBD1. The CDR3 covers 14 residues. Trimming removed 10 bases from V and 3 bases from J; junction bases left unmatched: 7. In germline, CDR1 is LNHDA, CDR2 SQIVND (reference sequence). Looking up the rest from reference TRBV19 and TRBJ2-3 gives the full variable domain: DGGITQSPKYLFRKEGQNVTLSCEQNLNHDAMYWYRQDPGQGLRLIYYSQIVNDFQKGDIAEGYSVSREKKESFPLTVTSAQKNPTAFYLCATWSGQGTDTQYFGPGTRLTVL.

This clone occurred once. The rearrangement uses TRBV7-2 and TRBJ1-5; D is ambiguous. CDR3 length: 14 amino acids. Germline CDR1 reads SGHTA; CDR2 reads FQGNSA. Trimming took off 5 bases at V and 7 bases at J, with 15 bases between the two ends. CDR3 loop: CASSAGPLGQPQHF. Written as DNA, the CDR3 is TGTGCCAGCAGCGCGGGCCCCTTGGGACAGCCCCAGCATTTT.

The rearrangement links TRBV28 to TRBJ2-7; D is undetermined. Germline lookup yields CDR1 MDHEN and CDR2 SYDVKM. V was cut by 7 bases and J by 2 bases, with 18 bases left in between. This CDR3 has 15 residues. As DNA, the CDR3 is TGTGCCAGCACTTCGTCTGGAACTTGGGCCTACGAGCAGTACTTC. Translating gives CASTSSGTWAYEQYF.